The entry below describes one T cell receptor beta chain. This clonotype came up a few times. Its antigen is still unknown. It has no much larger one-base neighbor in the sample; base qualities were not kept. Library preparation used RT-PCR. The sequencing machine was an Illumina HiSeq 2500. TCRdb took the public reads, trimmed them with fastp at Q25, ran MiXCR for clone calling and kept in-frame beta chains. One record per CDR3 amino acid sequence lists the most common genes and DNA. This sample has about 540,000 distinct CDR3 sequences in its table, and 13% to 15% of those were observed once. The leading ten clones occupy 11% of the sample. Via the germline V gene, CDR1 is LGHNA and CDR2 YSLEER. The trim is 0 bases for V and 7 bases for J, with a gap of 15 bases between the germline ends. CDR3 length: 15 amino acids, cysteine to phenylalanine. Of all the DNA, just the CDR3 is kept, 45 bases in frame from base 1.

This specimen belongs to a study of response to subunit inactivated influenza vaccine (dated by TCRdb to between 2018 and 2020). General notes on the study: To follow how T cells responded to a trivalent subunit inactivated influenza vaccine, the researchers relied on deep quantitative profiling of the T cell receptor repertoire. The full study reports these points: The authors proposed that each seasonal influenza vaccination may bring in only a limited number of new T cells.

This clonotype originated in a man aged 50-59 years who received an inactivated influenza vaccine. Donor details come from another sample of the same person, matched by shared clones. The sequencing here drew on PBMCs from blood, taken about 12 days after vaccination. The chain links TRBV4-3 with TRBJ1-2; a tentative D call is TRBD1 (5 bases match). The CDR3 amino acid sequence is: CASSQDDFMRGGYTF. The base sequence is TGCGCCAGCAGCCAAGATGATTTCATGAGGGGTGGCTACACCTTC.